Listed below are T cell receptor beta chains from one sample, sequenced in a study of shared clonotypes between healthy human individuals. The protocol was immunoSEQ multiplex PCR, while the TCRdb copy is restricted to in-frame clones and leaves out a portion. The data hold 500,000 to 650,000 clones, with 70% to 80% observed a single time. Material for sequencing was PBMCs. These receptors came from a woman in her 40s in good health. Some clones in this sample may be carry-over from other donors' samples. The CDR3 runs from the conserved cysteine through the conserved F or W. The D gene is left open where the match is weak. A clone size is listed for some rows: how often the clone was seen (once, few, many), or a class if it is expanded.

TGTGCCATCAGCTACTCGACCGGGGAGCTGTTTTTT	CAISYSTGELFF	.	TRBV19	TRBJ2-2	.
TGCGCCAGCAGCTTGGGGAGGGGAGGGGCCTACGAGCAGTACTTC	CASSLGRGGAYEQYF	TRBD2	TRBV5-1	TRBJ2-7	.
TGTGCCACCGCCGAGGGTACGCAAGAGACCCAGTACTTC	CATAEGTQETQYF	.	TRBV10-3	TRBJ2-5	.
TGCGCCAGCAGCAGGGGGCGGGAGACCCAGTACTTC	CASSRGRETQYF	TRBD1	TRBV5-1	TRBJ2-5	.
TGTGCCAGCAGCGAACAGGCTGGGGGCTACAATGAGCAGTTCTTC	CASSEQAGGYNEQFF	.	TRBV7-3	TRBJ2-1	.
TGTGCCAGCTCCCGGGACAGGGGGCGCCGGGGCTACACCTTC	CASSRDRGRRGYTF	TRBD1	TRBV5-8	TRBJ1-2	once
TGTGCCGCGACAGGGTTCTATGGCTACACCTTC	CAATGFYGYTF	TRBD1	TRBV30	TRBJ1-2	.
TGTGCCAGCAGCTTGCGCGAGGGCGAGCAGTACTTC	CASSLREGEQYF	.	TRBV7-9	TRBJ2-7	.
TGCAGCGTTTGGGACCAGAGCTCCTACGAGCAGTACTTC	CSVWDQSSYEQYF	.	TRBV29-1	TRBJ2-7	.
TGTGCCAGCAGCAACTACAGGGACCTCTACGAGCAGTACTTC	CASSNYRDLYEQYF	.	TRBV7-9	TRBJ2-7	.
TGTGCCAGCTCGCCCTCTAGCGCGAACACCGGGGAGCTGTTTTTT	CASSPSSANTGELFF	.	TRBV18	TRBJ2-2	.
TGCAGTGCTAGTTTGACAGAGCAGTACTTC	CSASLTEQYF	.	TRBV20-1	TRBJ2-7	once
TGTGCCAGCAGCCAAGATCAAGGGGGGCACAATGAGCAGTTCTTC	CASSQDQGGHNEQFF	.	TRBV7-9	TRBJ2-1	.
TGTGCCTGGAGTGTAAGCTCCGCCCACGAGCAGTACTTC	CAWSVSSAHEQYF	.	TRBV30	TRBJ2-7	.
TGTGCCAGTAGTATAGATGGGACAGTCACCTACGAGCAGTACTTC	CASSIDGTVTYEQYF	TRBD1	TRBV19	TRBJ2-7	.
TGTGCCACCACCCGGGACCAAGGGATTGAAGAGACCCAGTACTTC	CATTRDQGIEETQYF	.	TRBV10-3	TRBJ2-5	once
TGTGCCAGCAGTGTGAATAGCGGGAGTCTCAGTGAGCAGTTCTTC	CASSVNSGSLSEQFF	TRBD2	TRBV2	TRBJ2-1	.
TGTGCCAGTACCTCGAATGAAAAACTGTTTTTT	CASTSNEKLFF	.	TRBV19	TRBJ1-4	.
TGTGCCACCAGCAGAGGACGACAGAAAAGCAAAAACATTCAGTACTTC	CATSRGRQKSKNIQYF	.	TRBV15	TRBJ2-4	many
TGTGCCAGCAGTGAATTTTGGGATTTTACCCTATCTGGGGCCAACGTCCTGACTTTC	CASSEFWDFTLSGANVLTF	.	TRBV2	TRBJ2-6	many
TGCGCCAGCAGTGAGTCGATGGACACCGGGGAGCTGTTTTTT	CASSESMDTGELFF	.	TRBV10-2	TRBJ2-2	.
TGTGCCAGCAGTGATTCTCAGAGGGGGGGCTACACCTTC	CASSDSQRGGYTF	.	TRBV6-1	TRBJ1-2	.
TGCGCCAGCAGCCAAGATTTCGTCCCCAAAAACATTCAGTACTTC	CASSQDFVPKNIQYF	.	TRBV4-3	TRBJ2-4	.
TGTGCCAGCAGTATGCGGAATCAGGGGACAGATACGCAGTATTTT	CASSMRNQGTDTQYF	.	TRBV27	TRBJ2-3	.
TGTGCCAGCAGCGTAAAAGGGGGCGGCCTGAACACTGAAGCTTTCTTT	CASSVKGGGLNTEAFF	TRBD1	TRBV9	TRBJ1-1	.
TGTGCCAGCAGCTTCGAAGCGTCAAGGAGCTCCTACGAGCAGTACTTC	CASSFEASRSSYEQYF	.	TRBV5-6	TRBJ2-7	.
TGTGCCACCAGCAGAGATTGGGGCGGGAGTGGCTACAATGAGCAGTTCTTC	CATSRDWGGSGYNEQFF	TRBD2	TRBV15	TRBJ2-1	.
TGTGCCAGCAGTTTGACGGGGGCGTATGGCGAGCAGTACTTC	CASSLTGAYGEQYF	.	TRBV28	TRBJ2-7	.
TGTGCCAGCAGCTTACGACAAATTTCCTACAATGAGCAGTTCTTC	CASSLRQISYNEQFF	.	TRBV11-3	TRBJ2-1	.
TGTGCCAGCAGTGAATCGGGGGAGAGTCAGCCCCAGCATTTT	CASSESGESQPQHF	.	TRBV25-1	TRBJ1-5	.
TGCGCCAGCAGCCAAGATATTGGGACATCCTATGGCTACACCTTC	CASSQDIGTSYGYTF	.	TRBV4-3	TRBJ1-2	once
TGTGCCATCAGTGAGTCGGCCCTAGCGGGAGGGCGTCGGGTCCTGTACAATGAGCAGTTCTTC	CAISESALAGGRRVLYNEQFF	TRBD2	TRBV10-3	TRBJ2-1	.
TGTGCCAGCAGCATGCGGACTAGAACGGAGACCCAGTACTTC	CASSMRTRTETQYF	TRBD2	TRBV11-2	TRBJ2-5	.
TGTGCCAGCAGCTTGGTAGATACGCAGTATTTT	CASSLVDTQYF	.	TRBV7-9	TRBJ2-3	.
TGTGCCAGCAGCTCCCCGGGACAGGGTGTTGGCGAGCAGTACTTC	CASSSPGQGVGEQYF	TRBD1	TRBV28	TRBJ2-7	.
TGTGCCTGGAGTCCTTGGACAGGGGCTAACTATGGCTACACCTTC	CAWSPWTGANYGYTF	TRBD1	TRBV30	TRBJ1-2	.
TGTGCCTGGAGGAGGGGGTTATACAATGAGCAGTTCTTC	CAWRRGLYNEQFF	.	TRBV30	TRBJ2-1	.
TGTGCCAGCAGCCTCACAGGGGGAAGCGAGCAGTACTTC	CASSLTGGSEQYF	TRBD1	TRBV5-4	TRBJ2-7	.
TGTGCCAGCAGCCTTCTAGCGGGAGTAACCGGGGAGCTGTTTTTT	CASSLLAGVTGELFF	TRBD2	TRBV7-8	TRBJ2-2	.
TGTGCCACCAGCACCGCGCGTGGGGCGAATGAAAAACTGTTTTTT	CATSTARGANEKLFF	.	TRBV15	TRBJ1-4	once
TGCGCCAGCAGCCCAGGTAGTGGCACCAGCACAGATACGCAGTATTTT	CASSPGSGTSTDTQYF	.	TRBV5-1	TRBJ2-3	.
TGTGCCTGGAGCCCACAGGGGGCATTTGGCTACACCTTC	CAWSPQGAFGYTF	TRBD1	TRBV30	TRBJ1-2	.
TGCGCCAGCAGCCAATATCTTGGGACAGGAGCCGAAAAACTGTTTTTT	CASSQYLGTGAEKLFF	TRBD1	TRBV4-3	TRBJ1-4	once